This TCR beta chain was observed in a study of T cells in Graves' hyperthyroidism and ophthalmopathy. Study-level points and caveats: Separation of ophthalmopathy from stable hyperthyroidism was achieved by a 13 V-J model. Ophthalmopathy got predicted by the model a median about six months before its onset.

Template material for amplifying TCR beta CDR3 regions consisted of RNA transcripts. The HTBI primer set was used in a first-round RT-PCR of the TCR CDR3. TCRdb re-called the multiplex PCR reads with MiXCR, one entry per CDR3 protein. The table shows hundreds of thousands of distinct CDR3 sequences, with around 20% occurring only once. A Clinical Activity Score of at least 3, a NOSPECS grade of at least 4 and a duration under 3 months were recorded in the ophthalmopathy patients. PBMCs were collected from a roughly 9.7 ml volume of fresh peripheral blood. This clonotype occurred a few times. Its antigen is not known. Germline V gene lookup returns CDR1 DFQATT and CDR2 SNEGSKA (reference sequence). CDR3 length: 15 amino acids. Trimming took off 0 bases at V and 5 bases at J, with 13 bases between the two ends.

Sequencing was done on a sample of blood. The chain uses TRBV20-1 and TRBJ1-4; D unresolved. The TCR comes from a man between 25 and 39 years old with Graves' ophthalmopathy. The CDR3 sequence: CSARDLVSPNEKLFF. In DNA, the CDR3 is TGCAGTGCTAGAGATTTAGTATCCCCAAATGAAAAACTGTTTTTT.